This entry lists 12 T cell receptor beta chains sequenced from one sample in a study of memory CD4+ T cells and cytomegalovirus serostatus. Assay: immunoSEQ multiplex PCR; the TCRdb copy retains only in-frame clones and omits some. This sample carries 64,000 or so clones, about 74% of them seen once, and the ten largest clones take almost 0.9%. The sort gate was single viable CD3+CD4+CD8-CD45RO+ cells for memory CD4+ T cells. The specimen was memory CD4+ T cells from blood. Receptors originate from an adult in good health and CMV-seronegative.

This chain links TRBV27 with TRBJ1-2; 10 positions match TRBD1. CDR1 and CDR2 from the germline V gene are MNHEY and SMNVEV (reference sequence). The V and J ends lost 6 bases and 7 bases, in that order; junction bases with no gene match: 14. The CDR3 consists of 16 residues. Here the CDR3 reads CASRTLLRDRGFGYTF. In DNA form, the CDR3 reads TGTGCCAGCAGGACGCTCCTCCGGGACAGGGGTTTTGGCTACACCTTC.

V gene TRBV5-1 combines with J gene TRBJ2-1; possibly TRBD2 for D (5 bases). The CDR3 totals 14 residues. Germline loops: CDR1 SGHRS, CDR2 YFSETQ. Trimming removed 5 bases at V and 6 bases at J, with 15 bases between. CDR3 coding DNA: TGCGCCAGCAGTTTAGGGAGCATCGGCAATGAGCAGTTCTTC. Translated: CASSLGSIGNEQFF.

This clone was counted once. The V call is TRBV5-1, the J call TRBJ2-7, with TRBD2 identical over 7 bases. The germline CDR1 and CDR2 sequences are SGHRS and YFSETQ. The CDR3 length is 13 residues. V gave up 2 bases and J gave up 4 bases; unmatched junction bases: 3. CDR3 amino acids: CASSLSGEYEQYF. DNA of the CDR3: TGCGCCAGCAGCTTAAGCGGGGAGTACGAGCAGTACTTC.

In this sample, this clone turned up a few times. The chain employs TRBV5-1 and TRBJ1-1, with D unclear. Trimming shortened V by 3 bases and J by 1 base, and 13 bases separated the two germline ends. CDR3 length: 15 residues. Germline assignment: CDR1 SGHRS and CDR2 YFSETQ. The DNA of the CDR3 is TGCGCCAGCAGCTGGCACTCCGACGAGAACACTGAAGCTTTCTTT. Translating it yields CASSWHSDENTEAFF.

The chain recombines TRBV30 with TRBJ2-2, with D perhaps TRBD2 (6 bases). The CDR3 is 15 residues long. Germline V lookup: CDR1 GTSNPN, CDR2 SVGIG (reference sequence). V gave up 7 bases and J gave up 3 bases, with 18 bases separating them. CDR3 nucleotides: TGTGCCTCCCCAATTGGGGGGATCGACACCGGGGAGCTGTTTTTT. Residues: CASPIGGIDTGELFF.

This clone was picked up one time. The chain has TRBV19 and TRBJ2-5, with TRBD2 matching over 10 bases. V gave up 5 bases and J gave up 1 base; unmatched junction bases: 7. This CDR3 comprises 16 residues. Germline lookup yields CDR1 LNHDA and CDR2 SQIVND (reference sequence). Here the CDR3 reads CASSLRTSGLQETQYF. Here the CDR3 DNA reads TGTGCCAGTAGTTTAAGGACTAGCGGACTCCAAGAGACCCAGTACTTC.

This chain connects TRBV27 to TRBJ2-3, with 14 bases fitting TRBD2. The ends lost 4 bases at V and 5 bases at J; junction bases unmatched: 8. Germline loops: CDR1 MNHEY, CDR2 SMNVEV (reference sequence). This CDR3 has 17 residues. As DNA, the CDR3 is TGTGCCAGCAGTTCGCGGACTAGCGGGGGGTCGGGAGATACGCAGTATTTT. Its protein product is CASSSRTSGGSGDTQYF.

This rearrangement joins TRBV6-4 to TRBJ2-2; no definite D call. The CDR3 sequence is 16 residues long. Germline V gives CDR1 MRHNA, CDR2 SNTAGT. Trimming took 4 bases from V and 7 from J, leaving 19 bases between them. CDR3 region: CASSAAGSTMGGELFF. The CDR3 nucleotides are TGTGCCAGCAGTGCCGCCGGGTCTACTATGGGCGGGGAGCTGTTTTTT.

This clone has a single count. The chain links TRBV30 to TRBJ2-2; maybe TRBD2 (7 bases). Trimming cost V 0 bases and J 6 bases, with 17 bases left between them. CDR3 length: 16 amino acids. Germline V lookup: CDR1 GTSNPN, CDR2 SVGIG (reference sequence). The CDR3 sequence is CAWSVQGGGKAGELFF. The CDR3 bases are TGTGCCTGGAGTGTGCAAGGGGGAGGGAAGGCCGGGGAGCTGTTTTTT.

J is TRBJ1-5 and V is TRBV7-8; 11 nucleotides agree with TRBD1. The trim removed 3 bases at V and 6 bases at J, leaving 1 base unmatched. Germline V gene data show CDR1 as SGHVS and CDR2 as FQNEAQ. This CDR3 comprises 14 residues. CDR3 coding DNA: TGTGCCAGCAGCTTGGACAGGGGGCTTCAGCCCCAGCATTTT. Translated: CASSLDRGLQPQHF.

This clone was counted a few times. V and J are TRBV10-1 and TRBJ1-1; D is undetermined. V gave up 6 bases and J gave up 3 bases, with 11 bases separating them. The germline V gene encodes CDR1 WNHNN and CDR2 SYGVQD (reference sequence). This CDR3 has 13 amino acids. The DNA for the CDR3 is TGCGCCAGCAGACTCGGGCTAGACACTGAAGCTTTCTTT. As protein: CASRLGLDTEAFF.

The V and J genes are TRBV28 and TRBJ1-1; tentative D call: TRBD1 (6 bases). Germline V gives CDR1 MDHEN, CDR2 SYDVKM. This CDR3 spans 13 amino acids. Trimming shortened V by 10 bases and J by 0 bases, and 12 bases separated the two germline ends. The CDR3, as DNA: TGTGCCACCGGGGACACGATGAACACTGAAGCTTTCTTT. Translating it yields CATGDTMNTEAFF.